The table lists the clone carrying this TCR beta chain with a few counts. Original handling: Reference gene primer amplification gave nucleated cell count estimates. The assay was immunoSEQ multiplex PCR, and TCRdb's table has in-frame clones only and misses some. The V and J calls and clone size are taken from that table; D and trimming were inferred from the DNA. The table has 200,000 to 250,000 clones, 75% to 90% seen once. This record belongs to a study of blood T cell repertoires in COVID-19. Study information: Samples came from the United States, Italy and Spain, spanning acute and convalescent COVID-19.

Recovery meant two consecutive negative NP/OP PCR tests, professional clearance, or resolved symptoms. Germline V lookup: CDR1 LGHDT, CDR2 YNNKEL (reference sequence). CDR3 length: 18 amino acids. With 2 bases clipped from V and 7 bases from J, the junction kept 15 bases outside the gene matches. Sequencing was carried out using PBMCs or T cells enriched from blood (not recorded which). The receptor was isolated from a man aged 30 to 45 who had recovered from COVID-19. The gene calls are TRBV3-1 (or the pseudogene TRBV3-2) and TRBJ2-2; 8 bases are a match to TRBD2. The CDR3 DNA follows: TGTGCCAGCAGCCAATACGGCAGAAGCGGGGGAGGTGGCGGGGAGCTGTTTTTT. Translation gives CASSQYGRSGGGGGELFF.